This T cell receptor beta chain stems from a study of a mutant IDH1 vaccine in newly diagnosed glioma (dated by TCRdb to the early 2020s). Describing the broader study: Vaccination was initiated 4-6 weeks after radiotherapy alone, or concurrently with temozolomide cycles in the chemotherapy-containing groups. Six visits were used for peripheral blood collection: V03 (baseline), V05, V07, V10, V12 and V13. Of the approximately 30 treated patients, about 60% were male and about 40% were female, and the mean age was about 40 years. For exploratory analyses, some 24 treated patients had longitudinal TCRB deep sequencing done wherever samples were available. Prior to enrollment, patients had been given standard therapy consisting of radiotherapy alone, temozolomide alone, or radiochemotherapy with temozolomide, with the combination given to most patients. Visit V12 was the week-35 safety follow-up and visit V13 was the week-47 end of study. What the authors observed across the whole study: Availability determined which PBMC samples were chosen for TCRB deep sequencing. Immune responses induced by the vaccine were seen in roughly 95% of patients across multiple MHC alleles. According to the authors, sample limitations meant that analyses of patient blood samples could not be reproduced. No apparent relationship was observed between pseudoprogression and alterations in the top peripheral T cell clonotypes detected by TCRB sequencing.

Library method: the immunoSEQ multiplex PCR assay. Following the manufacturer's protocol, the hsTCRB Kit was used to amplify rearranged TCR beta chain sequences. An Illumina MiSeq was used to sequence the TCRB libraries. On the authors' methods: The kit vendor's proprietary platform handled demultiplexing, trimming and gene mapping. TCRdb's version of the immuneACCESS table is confined to in-frame rearrangements and falls short of the full clone set. An unresolved V gene accounts for under half of the shortfall where checked; the remainder is of unknown origin. V and J calls and clone size follow that table, whereas D and trimming were derived from the DNA. The sample profile shows roughly 86,000 clones; roughly 91% of them were found once. The ten biggest clones cover roughly 0.81% of the sample. What this sample's time point label stands for: week 47, end of study. Each vaccine dose, consisting of 300 ug of a 20-mer mutant IDH1 peptide in Montanide, was administered subcutaneously with topical imiquimod. Across visits V03 through V10, patients got a total of eight vaccinations, given in weeks 1, 3, 5, 7, 11, 15, 19 and 23. Newly diagnosed WHO grade 3 or 4 IDH1-mutant astrocytomas showing loss of nuclear ATRX were present in the donors. The samples were drawn from NOA16, a multicentre, single-arm, open-label phase I trial in Germany that tested a mutant IDH1 peptide vaccine in humans for the first time. Genomic DNA for TCRB sequencing was extracted from EDTA blood using the DNeasy Blood and Tissue Kit.

The germline V gene specifies MGHRA as CDR1 and YSYEKL as CDR2. V was cut back by 3 bases and J by 7 bases, leaving a gap of 7 bases between them. The CDR3 runs 12 amino acids, cysteine and phenylalanine included. The retained sequence is limited to the CDR3, 36 bases, with the frame set at the first base. With regard to this clone: Its antigen target is currently unknown. The record has no base qualities; no much larger clone is one base away.

The sequencing used PBMCs, collected from a glioma patient whose treatment included an IDH1 peptide vaccine. The chain links TRBV4-1 with TRBJ1-5; the D gene lacks a confident call. This clonotype was sampled from a woman between 45 and 65 years old with glioma. The CDR3 corresponds to CASSQGMQPQHF. In nucleotides, the sequence is TGCGCCAGCAGCCAGGGCATGCAGCCCCAGCATTTT.